Presented here are 22 T cell receptor beta chains from one specimen sequenced in a study of blood T cells in healthy people across ages (dated by TCRdb to 2013 to 2016). Libraries were constructed by 5' RACE. The sequencer was an Illumina HiSeq 2500. A second roughly 6 to 11 cycle PCR used a sample-barcoded 5' primer and a J-beta primer mix. TCRdb handled the public reads itself, with Q25 trimming in fastp and clone calling in MiXCR, and kept productive beta chains. Rows are combined by CDR3 protein, so each entry shows the most common genes and DNA. The sample table records roughly 410,000 distinct CDR3 sequences; 50% to 60% of these occur just once. The ten biggest clones cover 50% to 65% of the sample. Sample: blood. These receptors all stem from a man between 60 and 70 years old in good health.

V and J are TRBV20-1 and TRBJ2-3; D perhaps matches TRBD1 (5 bases). Germline CDR1 and CDR2: DFQATT and SNEGSKA (reference sequence). The CDR3 has 11 residues. V was pared by 5 bases and J by 7 bases, with 10 bases between. The CDR3 DNA sequence: TGCAGTGCTTTGACAGACCATACGCAGTATTTT. As protein: CSALTDHTQYF.

This clonotype was picked up many times. The gene calls are TRBV7-6 and TRBJ2-7, with D perhaps matching TRBD1 (5 bases). The CDR3 contains 15 residues. Between the trimmed V and J ends, which lost 5 bases and 3 bases, there was a span of 17 bases. Looked up from germline, CDR1 is SGHVS and CDR2 is FNYEAQ. CDR3 bases: TGTGCCAGCAGCCCCTCACAGGCTAGTTACTACGAGCAGTACTTC. Protein sequence: CASSPSQASYYEQYF.

The chain links TRBV7-3 to TRBJ2-5; 11 bases are shared with TRBD2. The CDR3 is 14 residues long. Germline V gene data show CDR1 as SGHTA and CDR2 as FQGTGA. V shed 7 bases, J shed 2 bases, and the junction held 3 bases outside the gene matches. CDR3 amino acids: CASTASGRQETQYF. In DNA form, the CDR3 reads TGTGCCAGCACAGCTAGCGGGAGGCAAGAGACCCAGTACTTC.

The chain uses TRBV20-1 and TRBJ1-2; 7 nucleotides align to TRBD1. The CDR3 runs 14 residues. V gave up 3 bases and J gave up 2 bases; unmatched junction bases: 6. Germline lookup yields CDR1 DFQATT and CDR2 SNEGSKA (reference sequence). CDR3 DNA sequence: TGCAGTGCTAGCCCCGACAGGGCCAACTATGGCTACACCTTC. It encodes CSASPDRANYGYTF.

This clonotype was observed many times. The V gene is TRBV2, the J gene TRBJ1-5, with a possible D match to TRBD1 (5 bases). Germline V gives CDR1 SNHLY, CDR2 FYNNEI. V lost 4 bases, J lost 3 bases, and 10 bases lay in between. The CDR3 runs to 14 residues. CDR3 residues: CASSGVDINQPQHF. The CDR3 DNA follows: TGTGCCAGCAGTGGGGTGGACATCAATCAGCCCCAGCATTTT.

This chain connects TRBV4-1 to TRBJ2-4; 7 bases are shared with TRBD1. Matching the DNA end better, TRBJ2-7 makes the J call doubtful. The CDR3 length is 14 residues. Germline V gives CDR1 MGHRA, CDR2 YSYEKL. CDR3 DNA sequence: TGCGCCAGCAGCCAAGAATCCAGGGGGAGCGAGCAGTACTTC. Protein: CASSQESRGSEQYF.

Here the CDR3 reads CASSQGRVQYF. For the CDR3, the DNA is TGTGCCAGCAGCCAAGGTCGGGTTCAGTACTTC. This sequence joins TRBV3-1 and TRBJ2-4; D gene unclear. The CDR3 covers 11 residues. Looked up from germline, CDR1 is LGHDT and CDR2 is YNNKEL (reference sequence). V was cut by 1 base and J by 11 bases, with 6 bases left in between.

The chain employs TRBV7-2 and TRBJ2-1; D tentatively reads TRBD1 or TRBD2 (5 bases each). Germline lookup yields CDR1 SGHTA and CDR2 FQGNSA. The CDR3 loop spans 13 amino acids. Trimming shortened V by 6 bases and J by 11 bases, and 17 bases separated the two germline ends. CDR3 in amino acids: CASRRSLGVKQFF. The CDR3 DNA sequence: TGTGCCAGCAGACGGAGCTTGGGGGTAAAGCAGTTCTTC. Supplemented by reference TRBV7-2 and TRBJ2-1, the full variable domain reads GAGVSQSPSNKVTEKGKDVELRCDPISGHTALYWYRQSLGQGLEFLIYFQGNSAPDKSGLPSDRFSAERTGGSVSTLTIQRTQQEDSAVYLCASRRSLGVKQFFGPGTRLTVL.

This clonotype was seen a single time. The chain carries TRBV9 and TRBJ1-2, with TRBD1 matching over 9 bases. V lost 1 base, J lost 4 bases, and 2 bases stayed unmatched. In germline, CDR1 is SGDLS, CDR2 YYNGEE. This CDR3 region has 14 residues. The CDR3: CASSVSTGGYGYTF. For the CDR3, the DNA is TGTGCCAGCAGCGTATCGACAGGGGGCTATGGCTACACCTTC.

The chain carries TRBV27 and TRBJ2-5, with D possibly TRBD1 on 6 matching bases. Gene TRBJ2-4 matches the end of the DNA better, so the J call may be wrong. Germline CDR1 and CDR2: MNHEY and SMNVEV (reference sequence). The CDR3 spans 13 residues. The CDR3 is CASSNTGSNIQYF. CDR3 coding DNA: TGTGCCAGCAGTAACACAGGGTCTAACATTCAGTACTTC.

V is TRBV5-1 and J is TRBJ1-1; no definite D call. The CDR3 is 15 residues long. Looked up from germline, CDR1 is SGHRS and CDR2 is YFSETQ. V was clipped by 0 bases and J by 0 bases, with 9 bases between them. The CDR3 sequence: CASSLGRQLNTEAFF. CDR3 nucleotide sequence: TGCGCCAGCAGCTTGGGACGGCAACTGAACACTGAAGCTTTCTTT.

This clonotype has a count of ten or more. This rearrangement joins TRBV20-1 to TRBJ1-5, with 7 bases matching TRBD1. This CDR3 has 13 amino acids. V shed 6 bases, J shed 5 bases, and the junction held 7 bases outside the gene matches. CDR1 is DFQATT, CDR2 SNEGSKA, per germline (reference sequence). CDR3 nucleotides: TGCAGTGCCCGGACAGGAGGAGATCAGCCCCAGCATTTT. Protein sequence: CSARTGGDQPQHF.

The chain uses TRBV12-3 or TRBV12-4 and TRBJ2-7; D gene ambiguous. This CDR3 has 12 residues. The V end was cut by 11 bases, the J end by 6 bases, with 17 bases between. CDR3 DNA: TGTGCCGGCTCTACTTCGTCCCCCGAGCAGTACTTC. Residues: CAGSTSSPEQYF.

V and J are TRBV28 and TRBJ2-7; weak D call: TRBD1 (5 bases). Germline V gene data show CDR1 as MDHEN and CDR2 as SYDVKM. Trimming shortened V by 4 bases and J by 3 bases, and 13 bases separated the two germline ends. The length of the CDR3 is 14 residues. The CDR3 coding sequence is TGTGCCAGCAGTTCGTCAGGGATCCTCTACGAGCAGTACTTC. Amino acids: CASSSSGILYEQYF.

The chain joins TRBV29-1 to TRBJ2-3; D is uncertain. The V gene lost 0 bases and the J gene lost 4 bases, with 5 bases spanning the gap. CDR1 and CDR2 from the germline V gene are SQVTM and ANQGSEA. This CDR3 has 12 residues. The CDR3 reads CSVEEGSDTQYF. The CDR3 region has the DNA TGCAGCGTTGAAGAGGGGTCAGATACGCAGTATTTT.

This clonotype was seen at least ten times. This sequence joins TRBV18 and TRBJ2-1; 12 nucleotides agree with TRBD2. This CDR3 has 16 residues. The germline gives CDR1 KGHSH, CDR2 LQKENI. The J segment lost 7 bases and the V segment lost 3 bases, leaving 7 bases of the junction unmatched. The CDR3 sequence: CASSPPTSGGGNEQFF. CDR3 bases: TGTGCCAGCTCACCCCCGACTAGCGGGGGCGGAAATGAGCAGTTCTTC.

The chain employs TRBV20-1 and TRBJ2-7; the D gene is possibly TRBD1 (5 bases). Trimming cost V 0 bases and J 0 bases, with 21 bases left between them. The CDR3 spans 18 residues. CDR1 DFQATT and CDR2 SNEGSKA come from the germline V gene (reference sequence). The CDR3 reads CSARDTPVLTASSYEQYF. CDR3 bases: TGCAGTGCTAGAGATACGCCAGTTCTGACAGCGAGCTCCTACGAGCAGTACTTC.

The table lists this clonotype with a few counts. The chain joins TRBV20-1 to TRBJ2-3, with D unresolved. The CDR3 is made up of 13 amino acids. Trimming cost V 5 bases and J 4 bases, with 13 bases left between them. CDR1 DFQATT and CDR2 SNEGSKA come from the germline V gene (reference sequence). CDR3 region: CSAFLTRADTQYF. CDR3 DNA sequence: TGCAGTGCTTTCTTGACTCGGGCAGATACGCAGTATTTT.

The sample holds a few counts of this clonotype. The chain joins TRBV7-6 to TRBJ2-7, with TRBD2 matching 11 bases. The CDR3 spans 17 residues. Losses at the gene ends were 1 base for V and 0 bases for J; bases not matched to a gene: 5. Germline CDR1 reads SGHVS; CDR2 reads FNYEAQ. The CDR3 sequence: CASSLETSGGISYEQYF. In DNA, the CDR3 is TGTGCCAGCAGCTTAGAAACTAGCGGGGGCATCTCCTACGAGCAGTACTTC.

The rearrangement links TRBV12-3 or TRBV12-4 to TRBJ2-4; no reliable D call. This CDR3 has 15 amino acids. With 7 bases removed from V and 3 bases from J, the gap between germline ends came to 16 bases. CDR3 in DNA: TGTGCCAGCACCCCTTCCCCTCGTGGCAAAAACATTCAGTACTTC. Translated: CASTPSPRGKNIQYF.

The chain joins TRBV10-3 to TRBJ2-7, with 10 bases that match TRBD2. This CDR3 spans 14 amino acids. V gave up 3 bases and J gave up 4 bases; unmatched junction bases: 3. CDR1 ENHRY and CDR2 SYGVKD come from the germline V gene. The CDR3 nucleotides are TGTGCCATCAGTGATCCTAGCGGGAGTTACGAGCAGTACTTC. As protein: CAISDPSGSYEQYF.

The V and J genes are TRBV29-1 and TRBJ2-7; maybe TRBD1 (7 bases). Germline-derived CDR1 and CDR2 are SQVTM and ANQGSEA. The V end lost 7 bases, the J end lost 2 bases, and 12 bases lay between the germline ends. This CDR3 region has 12 residues. The CDR3 reads CSAQGGPYEQYF. CDR3 DNA: TGCAGCGCCCAGGGGGGCCCCTACGAGCAGTACTTC.